The rows below give T cell receptor beta chains drawn from one sample of a study of blood T cell repertoires in COVID-19. Clones were read by immunoSEQ multiplex PCR, and TCRdb kept only the in-frame ones, dropping some. The top ten hold approximately 8.1% of the sample, which has about 210,000 clones, roughly 81% seen once. Sequenced material: peripheral blood. The receptors originated from a woman aged 45 to 65 with active or convalescent COVID-19. The CDR3 runs from the conserved cysteine through the conserved F or W. A D gene is named only where the DNA matches it firmly. A row's size may be missing; if present it is once, few, many or a size class.

>14|TRBV10-3|-|TRBJ1-6|-
CAASLSSYNSPLHF
TGTGCCGCAAGTCTTAGCTCCTATAATTCACCCCTCCACTTT
>13|TRBV28|-|TRBJ1-2|-
CASRGPGMYGYTF
TGTGCCAGCAGAGGCCCAGGGATGTATGGCTACACCTTC
>13|TRBV5-6|-|TRBJ2-3|-
CASSLTPRDTQYF
TGTGCCAGCAGCTTGACTCCCCGGGATACGCAGTATTTT
>13|TRBV15|-|TRBJ1-3|-
CATSSYSGNTIYF
TGTGCCACGTCCTCCTACTCTGGAAACACCATATATTTT
>13|TRBV12-5|TRBD1|TRBJ1-2|-
CASGSGNRDRLTF
TGTGCTAGTGGTTCGGGCAACCGGGACAGGCTTACCTTC
>18|TRBV15|-|TRBJ2-5|-
CATSSVHVLEGRQETQYF
TGTGCCACCAGCAGTGTACATGTTTTGGAGGGGCGGCAAGAGACCCAGTACTTC
>14|TRBV18|TRBD1|TRBJ1-1|few
CASSPPGGRTEAFF
TGTGCCAGCTCACCACCAGGGGGCCGCACTGAAGCTTTCTTT
>15|TRBV7-9|TRBD2|TRBJ2-1|-
CASSLSLAGINEQFF
TGTGCCAGCAGCTTAAGTCTAGCGGGGATCAATGAGCAGTTCTTC
>14|TRBV4-2|-|TRBJ2-6|-
CASRYSAGANVLTF
TGTGCCAGCAGATATTCAGCTGGGGCCAACGTCCTGACTTTC
>19|TRBV5-6|TRBD1|TRBJ2-3|-
CASSLNTGGITISTDTQYF
TGTGCCAGCAGCTTGAACACAGGGGGTATAACTATTAGCACAGATACGCAGTATTTT
>14|TRBV4-1|TRBD2|TRBJ2-3|few
CASSPAGWADTQYF
TGCGCCAGCTCCCCAGCGGGGTGGGCAGATACGCAGTATTTT
>15|TRBV14|TRBD1|TRBJ1-4|-
CASSQGSGGFEKLFF
TGTGCCAGCAGCCAAGGGTCAGGGGGCTTTGAAAAACTGTTTTTT
>15|TRBV7-3|-|TRBJ2-1|-
CASSLSADSYNEQFF
TGTGCCAGCAGCTTATCAGCGGACTCCTACAATGAGCAGTTCTTC
>15|TRBV10-2|-|TRBJ2-3|-
CASSEPRTNTDTQYF
TGCGCCAGCAGTGAGCCGCGGACTAACACAGATACGCAGTATTTT